A single T cell receptor beta chain is shown here with its context. This clone has just a few counts. The antigen it recognizes is unknown. With a much larger clone just one base away, this may be a read error. Distinct nucleotide sequences in the sample also encode this CDR3. V and J are truncated by 1 base and 2 bases respectively, leaving an intervening sequence of 12 bases. For CDR1 and CDR2, the germline V gene lists MGHRA and YSYEKL. From cysteine to phenylalanine, the CDR3 is 15 amino acids long. CDR3 DNA only is kept here, 45 bases in frame from base 1. These data are taken from a study of cytomegalovirus exposure and HLA in healthy donors (TCRdb year 2017). About the study as a whole: An earlier analysis of 550 to 700 of the donors reported 250 to 350 Gb of sequence data and around 110 million unique TCR beta sequences from 190 million or so T cells. Approximately 310 gigabases of sequencing data and roughly 81 million unique TCR sequences made up an early release that covered several hundred HLA-typed donors. Of the roughly 400 genotyped donors, roughly 80% fell in the genetic ancestry cluster associated with self-reported Caucasian donors. The study aimed to test whether signatures of past pathogen exposure could be identified by cataloging public T cell receptors. The T cell repertoires of several hundred subjects were profiled by immunosequencing and related to cytomegalovirus serostatus. A separate validation cohort of roughly 120 different subjects was used in addition to the roughly 620-subject first cohort. The study combined high-throughput TCR immunosequencing, statistical association of individual TCRs with disease status, and machine learning to predict cytomegalovirus infection status. In a later analysis, previously published TCR beta repertoires from hundreds of donors were re-analyzed and high-resolution HLA genotyping was added so that TCR occurrence patterns could be studied. Rather than using new phenotypic data, the later analysis identified candidate immune exposures from TCR beta sequences and from how often those sequences occurred across donors. To decide whether each TCR beta V gene segment behaved as functional or pseudogenic, an earlier analysis of approximately 590 of the donors relied on high-throughput TCR beta sequencing. Donor age, sex, ethnicity and CMV serostatus were compiled together with the repertoire data. In a later genetic analysis, genome-wide SNP genotypes for about three fifths of the 666 donors were used, and that subset was treated as a discovery cohort. All discovery cohort repertoires had been generated using a single sequencing platform. Class I and class II HLA loci were covered by the typing at four-digit resolution. The number of donors typed differed by locus, with about 629-630 for A, B, C, DRB1 and DQB1, approximately 500 for DQA1, 600 to 610 for DPA1, and around 460 for DPB1. Four to six DR-DQ haplotypes were handled as single units for association and clustering, since linkage in the cohort was strong. Among a few hundred genotyped donors of the cohort, an average of around 240,000 unique TCR beta nucleotide sequences were sequenced per donor, roughly 18% of them non-productive.

The library relied on the immunoSEQ multiplex PCR assay. A mixture of 60 forward primers for TCR Vbeta segments and 13 reverse primers for TCR Jbeta segments was used in the multiplex PCR. The CDR3 region of rearranged TCR beta genes was amplified from genomic DNA by a multiplex PCR assay. The amplified TCR beta libraries were sequenced on the Illumina HiSeq System as 87-base-pair reads. The paper's processing steps were these. A later analysis tallied around 87 million unique TCR beta chains across the roughly 610 repertoires, and around 12 million of those chains were shared by two or more donors. Raw reads were error-corrected and collapsed into unique sequences with a nearest-neighbor algorithm that merged closely related sequences to remove PCR and sequencing errors. To assign V, D and J gene segments, CDR3 sequences were aligned to IMGT reference sequences. Each retained sequence needed at least a six-nucleotide match to both a V gene segment and a J gene segment. Rearrangements were classified as productive when the CDR3 lacked stop codons and remained in frame with V and J, and all other rearrangements were classified as non-productive. CDR3 was defined by IMGT convention, running from the second conserved V-encoded cysteine to the conserved J-encoded phenylalanine. In an earlier analysis of more than 550 of the donors, sequences lacking an unambiguous match to a single V gene segment were excluded. An earlier analysis of some 500 of the donors classified V segments as functional when productive rearrangements were above 56.7% and as segregating when the standard deviation between donors was above 5%. A statistical classification framework was built to diagnose cytomegalovirus status from the catalog of TCR beta chain sequences. V and J gene assignment, in a later analysis, came from comparing TCR nucleotide sequences with IMGT/GENE-DB human TR gene sequences. Using the TCRdist pipeline, a later analysis assigned CDR3 sequences along with most-parsimonious VDJ recombination scenarios. A later analysis defined each TCR beta chain by its CDR3 amino acid sequence plus V-gene family, and excluded reads lacking a unique V-gene family. In a later analysis, approximately 590 highly shared, low-generation-probability nucleotide sequences were removed to address suspected cross-contamination and a sequencing artifact. In a later analysis, a clonal expansion index for each public chain was calculated from normalized within-repertoire ranks of inferred template counts. Generation probabilities in a later analysis came from a VDJ recombination model fitted to out-of-frame rearrangements, and those results were checked against IGoR. In a later analysis, hypergeometric tests were used to score TCR-TCR, TCR-HLA and TCR-CMV co-occurrence, with a repertoire-size bias correction applied to TCR pairs. False discovery rates were estimated in a later analysis by permuting HLA or CMV assignments 20 times. In a later analysis, co-occurring TCRs were grouped using DBSCAN, with TCRdist sequence similarity added in when clustering inside HLA-allele-positive subsets. Repertoires with fewer than 30,000 or more than 120,000 public chains, plus five repertoires with anomalous nucleotide sharing, were excluded from co-occurrence clustering. Sourced from immuneACCESS, this table was stored by TCRdb with only in-frame sequences that have V and J called. A share of the clones is absent; for the studies checked, an unresolved V gene accounts for under half, and the remainder has no known explanation. That table gives V, J and clone size, and the DNA gave D and trimming. This sample has 75,000 to 100,000 clones in its table, and around 60% of those were observed once. The leading ten clones occupy under 4% of the sample.

What the authors observed across the whole study: Because HLA typing was missing for some donors at each locus, association tests included only the typed subset. The only immune exposure information available for the cohort was CMV serostatus. While some public TCRs were present in many individuals, most TCR sequences turned up only very rarely across donors. Because counts were too low, roughly 16 rarely observed V segments, including chromosome 9 orphons, were left out of the earlier analysis of 587 of the donors. A later analysis found that HLA-associated TCR beta chains were more clonally expanded and had lower generation probabilities than equally common non-associated chains. This cohort had only TCR beta chains sequenced, and the lack of alpha or paired-chain data limited which features could be detected. A further reported finding was that TCR beta sequences accurately predicted the HLA-A and HLA-B alleles for most subjects in the first cohort. Some IMGT-functional V segments, including TRBV6-2 and TRBV6-3, could not be distinguished by the 87-base-pair reads and were therefore excluded. A later analysis reported that several top co-occurrence clusters appeared linked to parvovirus B19, influenza, CMV and Epstein-Barr virus. An earlier analysis of 450 to 750 of the donors showed that most TCR beta V segments appeared in productive rearrangements either about 87% or about 30% of the time, which broadly matched IMGT annotations. In a later genetic analysis, fewer N-insertions in productive TCRs were reported among donors in an Asian-associated ancestry cluster than the roughly 700-donor mean. Correlated functional status among segregating V segments might reflect linkage disequilibrium, but an unknown experimental factor could not be ruled out. The authors suggested that the approach could potentially be generalized to other disease states and immunological phenotypes. An association between a missense DCLRE1C variant and V-gene and J-gene trimming of TCR beta chains was found in a later genetic analysis and replicated in an independent cohort. In vitro tests confirmed that a few of the cytomegalovirus-associated TCR beta chains recognize cytomegalovirus antigens. The study listed 150 to 200 TCR beta chains as associated with cytomegalovirus. Cytomegalovirus status was reported to be diagnosed by the classifier with high specificity and sensitivity in both the original and validation cohorts. Roughly uniform sequencing depth across donors was assumed in presence/absence analyses, although this assumption may not hold. Most CMV-associated TCR beta chains appeared to be HLA-restricted in a later analysis, and the HLA associations seemed to be driven largely by CMV exposure. According to a later analysis, TCR association rates differed among HLA loci, with DRB1 alleles showing the most associated TCRs and HLA-C alleles showing the fewest. In a later analysis, some 17,000 TCR beta sequences were associated with specific HLA alleles at a false discovery rate of 0.05. The sequencing pipeline was judged likely to have produced a cluster of highly shared sequence variants as a technical artifact. When HLA alleles, especially DR and DQ, strongly co-occurred, attributing TCR associations to individual alleles was difficult.

The cohort comprised 670 or so healthy bone marrow donors. All cohort members were sampled while nominally healthy, although unrecorded immune exposures were likely present. The donor was CMV seronegative and was included in the group of about 400 seronegative cohort members. Each donor provided a peripheral blood sample, and peripheral blood mononuclear cells were used for TCR beta sequencing. Genomic DNA extraction from the blood cell samples was performed with the Qiagen DNeasy Blood Extraction Kit. The rearranged segments are TRBV4-1 and TRBJ2-7; TRBD2 is possibly the D segment (5 matching bases). Specimen: PBMCs. The sequence was obtained from a man in his 60s in good health and CMV-seronegative. The DNA is as follows: TGCGCCAGCAGCCAAGTAAGCGGAACCACCTACGAGCAGTACTTC. The translation is CASSQVSGTTYEQYF.